Below, 18 T cell receptor beta chains from the same sample are listed, as sequenced in a study of blood T cells in healthy people across ages. Primed by a sample-barcoded 5' primer and a J-beta primer mix, a second PCR proceeded for 7 to 11 cycles. TCRdb re-called the 5' RACE reads with MiXCR, one entry per CDR3 protein. This repertoire shows some 760,000 distinct CDR3 sequences, about 25% found once; its top ten account for 8% to 10%. This sample was shared with a second study, whose subject was T cells of mothers and their children.

Sequenced input: blood. These receptors were collected from a boy between 5 and 17 years old in good health.

The sample holds a few counts of this clonotype. V usage is TRBV29-1 and J usage is TRBJ2-5; perhaps TRBD1 as D (7 bases). Gene TRBJ2-1 matches the end of the DNA better, so the J call may be wrong. The CDR3 loop spans 14 amino acids. The germline gives CDR1 SQVTM, CDR2 ANQGSEA. This CDR3 is CSVPQGGYYNEQFF. The CDR3 DNA is TGCAGTGTGCCTCAGGGGGGCTATTACAATGAGCAGTTCTTC.

This clonotype was seen a few times. The J gene is TRBJ2-5, the V gene TRBV6-2 or TRBV6-3; 7 bases agree with TRBD2. The CDR3 spans 15 residues. Germline CDR1 MNHEY, CDR2 SVGEGT. J was trimmed by 1 base and V by 6 bases; bases with no gene match: 8. CDR3 coding DNA: TGTGCCAGCAGGGCGCTAGCGGACATCCAAGAGACCCAGTACTTC. Encoded protein: CASRALADIQETQYF.

The chain carries TRBV4-2 and TRBJ2-7, with 9 bases lining up with TRBD1. V shed 1 base and J 3 bases; nucleotides not matched to a gene: 4. This CDR3 is 15 amino acids long. Per the germline V gene, CDR1 is LGHNA and CDR2 is YNFKEQ. The CDR3 here is CASSQGTGDIYEQYF. CDR3 in DNA: TGTGCCAGCAGCCAAGGGACAGGGGATATCTACGAGCAGTACTTC.

This clonotype was seen only a few times. This chain links TRBV5-6 with TRBJ2-5, with 8 bases matching TRBD1. The J call may be wrong; the DNA end is better matched by TRBJ2-7. The CDR3 covers 13 residues. Germline CDR1 is SGHDT and CDR2 is YYEEEE. The DNA of the CDR3 is TGTGCCAGCAGCGGGGGACAGGTTGACGAGCAGTACTTC. It encodes CASSGGQVDEQYF.

The V call is TRBV6-6, the J call TRBJ1-1; D gene unclear. The CDR3 consists of 15 residues. The V gene's germline CDR1 is MNHNY and CDR2 SVGAGI (reference sequence). Trimming took 6 bases from V and 1 from J, leaving 15 bases between them. DNA of the CDR3: TGTGCCAGCAGCTACGGTGAAGGGAGGAACACTGAAGCTTTCTTT. It translates to CASSYGEGRNTEAFF.

The V gene is TRBV7-2, the J gene TRBJ2-1; D may correspond to TRBD1 or TRBD2 (7 bases each). Trimming removed 5 bases at V and 10 bases at J, with 21 bases between. The germline V gene encodes CDR1 SGHTA and CDR2 FQGNSA. This CDR3 comprises 15 residues. The CDR3 DNA reads as TGTGCCAGCAGCCCAGGGGGGGACGGATTGGGGGAGCAGTTCTTC. As protein: CASSPGGDGLGEQFF.

V gene TRBV9 combines with J gene TRBJ2-1, with a weak D call TRBD1 (6 bases). The CDR3 loop spans 14 amino acids. Per the germline V gene, CDR1 is SGDLS and CDR2 is YYNGEE. V was shortened by 1 base and J by 4 bases, with 9 bases between the two germline ends. The CDR3 DNA reads as TGTGCCAGCAGCGTAAGGGACAATTACAATGAGCAGTTCTTC. Its translation is CASSVRDNYNEQFF.

This clonotype was seen a handful of times. This sequence joins TRBV15 and TRBJ2-4, with 10 bases lining up with TRBD2. After removal of 3 bases from V and 9 bases from J, the junction contained 5 bases not matched to a gene. CDR1 and CDR2 (germline): LNHNV, YYDKDF (reference sequence). CDR3 length: 14 residues. The CDR3 protein is CATSSSGGSVIQYF. The CDR3 DNA reads as TGTGCCACCAGCAGTAGCGGGGGGTCGGTCATTCAGTACTTC.

V gene TRBV6-5 combines with J gene TRBJ2-2; maybe TRBD1 (6 bases). The V end was cut by 7 bases, the J end by 4 bases, with 10 bases between. Germline CDR1 MNHEY, CDR2 SVGAGI. The CDR3 is 13 amino acids. In DNA, the CDR3 is TGTGCCAGCACCCGGACAGTCACCGGGGAGCTGTTTTTT. Its protein product is CASTRTVTGELFF.

This clonotype was detected a few times. The final CDR3 position lacks the conserved phenylalanine or tryptophan, pointing to a likely read error. The limits of the CDR3 on the DNA are not certain, so only TCRdb's listed CDR3 is given. The rearrangement joins TRBV3-1 to TRBJ2-5; no check of the table's D call, TRBD2, against the DNA was made. Germline CDR1 LGHDT, CDR2 YNNKEL (reference sequence). The CDR3 region is 11 residues in length, termini included. CDR3 in amino acids: CASSHPGLLDL.

The rearrangement uses TRBV14 and TRBJ1-1, with D hard to call. The CDR3 covers 12 residues. Germline assignment: CDR1 SGHDN and CDR2 FVKESK. V shed 2 bases and J shed 11 bases, with 12 bases lying between them. The chain's CDR3 is CASSQNPTRAFF. For the CDR3, the DNA is TGTGCCAGCAGCCAAAACCCTACCAGGGCTTTCTTT.

The chain has TRBV20-1 and TRBJ2-2, with TRBD2 matching 10 bases. The CDR3 is 19 residues long. Germline values: CDR1 DFQATT, CDR2 SNEGSKA (reference sequence). The V gene end was trimmed by 0 bases and the J gene end by 3 bases; junction bases not matched to a gene: 13. CDR3 nucleotides: TGCAGTGCTAGAGATCCGGAGCGGGAGGGCCTAAGGGACACCGGGGAGCTGTTTTTT. Its protein product is CSARDPEREGLRDTGELFF.

The chain is built from TRBV7-2 and TRBJ2-7; 9 positions agree with TRBD2. The CDR3 is 15 residues long. Trimming cost V 3 bases and J 2 bases; bases outside gene matches: 5. CDR1 and CDR2 (germline): SGHTA, FQGNSA. The CDR3 protein is CASSLGGRGPYEQYF. CDR3 nucleotide sequence: TGTGCCAGCAGCTTGGGCGGGAGGGGCCCCTACGAGCAGTACTTC.

The chain is built from TRBV28 and TRBJ2-7; tentatively, D is TRBD1 (7 bases). This CDR3 spans 12 amino acids. CDR1 is MDHEN and CDR2 is SYDVKM in the germline V gene. V was cut by 8 bases and J by 7 bases, with 15 bases left in between. In DNA form, the CDR3 reads TGTGCCAGCCGCCTACAGGGGAGGGAGCAGTACTTC. It encodes CASRLQGREQYF.

This clonotype has just a few counts. The chain carries TRBV11-2 and TRBJ2-5; possibly TRBD2 for D (5 bases). V was shortened by 6 bases and J by 5 bases, with 10 bases between the two germline ends. This CDR3 contains 12 residues. Germline V CDR1 and CDR2: SGHAT, FQNNGV. This CDR3 is CASRFRGETQYF. The CDR3 coding sequence is TGTGCCAGCAGGTTCCGGGGTGAGACCCAGTACTTC.

This sequence joins TRBV10-3 and TRBJ1-3; D remains ambiguous. The length of the CDR3 is 16 residues. Germline values: CDR1 ENHRY, CDR2 SYGVKD. Trimming shortened V by 3 bases and J by 2 bases, and 14 bases separated the two germline ends. CDR3 nucleotide sequence: TGTGCCATCAGTGAAGTCGACCCCCTGGCTGGAAACACCATATATTTT. Its protein product is CAISEVDPLAGNTIYF.

In the case of this clonotype: Being one base from a much bigger clone, this may be a read error. V usage is TRBV29-1 and J usage is TRBJ2-4; unclear D gene. This CDR3 has 11 amino acids. Germline V gene data show CDR1 as SQVTM and CDR2 as ANQGSEA. Trimming removed 8 bases from V and 12 bases from J, with 17 bases in between. The CDR3 here is CSLGETMAQYF. DNA for the CDR3: TGCAGCCTTGGGGAAACTATGGCTCAGTACTTC.

This clonotype has more than one count but fewer than ten. The chain recombines TRBV18 with TRBJ2-7, with 9 bases identical to TRBD2. Losses at the gene ends were 3 bases for V and 5 bases for J; bases not matched to a gene: 5. Germline-derived CDR1 and CDR2 are KGHSH and LQKENI. The length of the CDR3 is 14 residues. The CDR3 nucleotides read TGTGCCAGCTCACCGGGACTAGCCGCGGACGAGCAGTACTTC. It codes for CASSPGLAADEQYF.